This TCR beta chain comes out of a study of blood T cell repertoires in COVID-19. The CDR3 is made up of 15 amino acids. CDR1 is MNHEY and CDR2 is SVGEGT in the germline V gene. Trimming pared 5 bases from V and 4 bases from J, leaving 14 bases between. The method was immunoSEQ multiplex PCR; TCRdb's version includes in-frame clones alone and lacks a portion of them. This sample has 110,000 or so clones; approximately 80% occur once, and the top ten carry 7.5% to 10%. Sequencing used peripheral blood. The chain has TRBV6-2 or TRBV6-3 and TRBJ2-2, with a weak D call TRBD2 (5 bases). The TCR originated in a woman between 40 and 50 years old with acute or convalescent COVID-19. CDR3 in amino acids: CASSDPLAITGELFF. In nucleotides, the CDR3 is TGTGCCAGCAGTGACCCGTTAGCGATCACCGGGGAGCTGTTTTTT.